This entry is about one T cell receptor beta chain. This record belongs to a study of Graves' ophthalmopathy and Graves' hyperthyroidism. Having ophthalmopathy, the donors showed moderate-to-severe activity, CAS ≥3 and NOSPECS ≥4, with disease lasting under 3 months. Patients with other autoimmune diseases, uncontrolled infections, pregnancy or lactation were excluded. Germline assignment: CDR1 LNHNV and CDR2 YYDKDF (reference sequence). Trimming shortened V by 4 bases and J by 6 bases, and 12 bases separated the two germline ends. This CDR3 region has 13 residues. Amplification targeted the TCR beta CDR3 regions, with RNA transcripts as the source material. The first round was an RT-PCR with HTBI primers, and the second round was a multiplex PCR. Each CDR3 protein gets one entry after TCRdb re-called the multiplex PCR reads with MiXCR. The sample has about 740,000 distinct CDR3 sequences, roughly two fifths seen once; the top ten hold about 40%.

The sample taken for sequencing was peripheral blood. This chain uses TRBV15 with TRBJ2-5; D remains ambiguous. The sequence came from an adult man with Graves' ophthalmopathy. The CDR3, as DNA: TGTGCCACCAGCAAATCCGCGCACCAGACCCAGTACTTC. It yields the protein CATSKSAHQTQYF.